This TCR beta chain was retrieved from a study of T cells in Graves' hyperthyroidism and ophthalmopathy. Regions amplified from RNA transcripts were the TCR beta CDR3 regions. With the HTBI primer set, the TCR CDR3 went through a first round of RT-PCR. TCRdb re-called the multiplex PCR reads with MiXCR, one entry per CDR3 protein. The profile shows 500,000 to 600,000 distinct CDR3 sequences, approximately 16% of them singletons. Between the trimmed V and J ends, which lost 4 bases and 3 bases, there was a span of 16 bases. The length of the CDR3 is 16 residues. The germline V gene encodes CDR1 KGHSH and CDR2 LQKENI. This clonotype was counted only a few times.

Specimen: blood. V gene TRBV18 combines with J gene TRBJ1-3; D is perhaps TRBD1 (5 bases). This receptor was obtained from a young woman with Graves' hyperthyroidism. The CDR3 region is CASSLREGPIGNTIYF. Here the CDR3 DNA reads TGTGCCAGCTCACTCCGCGAGGGGCCTATTGGAAACACCATATATTTT.